The rows below give T cell receptor beta chains drawn from one sample of a study of blood T cell repertoires in COVID-19. TCRdb's copy holds only in-frame clones and misses some; the assay was immunoSEQ multiplex PCR. This sample has fewer than 150,000 clones, with under 85% found just once. The specimen sequenced was PBMCs or T cells enriched from blood (not recorded which). The receptor source for this set is a man between 25 and 39 years old who had recovered from COVID-19. Both conserved end residues are part of each CDR3. D genes are given only for firm matches. Only some rows state a clone size, as once, few, many or a class for expanded clones.

CDR3aa | CDR3nt | abundance | v_gene | d_gene | j_gene
CASSRDSVTGELFF | TGTGCCAGCAGCAGGGACAGCGTCACCGGGGAGCTGTTTTTT | once | TRBV11-2 | TRBD1 | TRBJ2-2
CASSVAGGLNEQFF | TGTGCCAGCAGTGTGGCGGGGGGCTTAAATGAGCAGTTCTTC | - | TRBV2 | TRBD2 | TRBJ2-1
CASRKTLAPIQETQYF | TGCGCCAGCAGGAAGACACTAGCGCCAATCCAAGAGACCCAGTACTTC | - | TRBV5-1 | TRBD2 | TRBJ2-5
CASSFFGTGDQPQHF | TGTGCCAGCAGTTTCTTCGGGACAGGGGATCAGCCCCAGCATTTT | - | TRBV27 | TRBD1 | TRBJ1-5
CASNRGRRGYSNQPQHF | TGTGCCAGCAACAGGGGACGGAGGGGATATAGCAATCAGCCCCAGCATTTT | once | TRBV7-8 | TRBD1 | TRBJ1-5
CASSSRTGWGYGYTF | TGTGCCAGCAGCTCGCGGACAGGGTGGGGCTATGGCTACACCTTC | - | TRBV7-9 | TRBD1 | TRBJ1-2
CASSKYRGLGNTEAFF | TGTGCCAGCAGCAAATACAGGGGCTTGGGGAACACTGAAGCTTTCTTT | - | TRBV27 | TRBD1 | TRBJ1-1
CASSFRLAASTDTQYF | TGTGCCAGCAGCTTCCGACTAGCAGCCAGCACAGATACGCAGTATTTT | - | TRBV5-4 | TRBD2 | TRBJ2-3
CASSRGNIVSNTGELFF | TGCGCCAGCAGCCGCGGCAACATCGTATCCAACACCGGGGAGCTGTTTTTT | - | TRBV4-1 | - | TRBJ2-2
CASSIDWRKKLFF | TGTGCCAGTAGTATAGATTGGAGGAAAAAACTGTTTTTT | - | TRBV19 | - | TRBJ1-4
CASSVRGAQETQYF | TGTGCCAGCAGCGTCAGGGGAGCCCAAGAGACCCAGTACTTC | - | TRBV7-9 | - | TRBJ2-5
CASSLGQGIGSYNSPLHF | TGCGCCAGCAGCTTGGGACAGGGGATAGGCTCCTATAATTCACCCCTCCACTTT | - | TRBV5-1 | TRBD1 | TRBJ1-6
CASSLTSKGTQYF | TGTGCCAGCAGCTTGACTAGTAAGGGTACGCAGTATTTT | - | TRBV5-4 | - | TRBJ2-3
CASRASTGDNSYEQYF | TGTGCCAGCAGGGCCTCCACAGGGGATAACTCCTACGAGCAGTACTTC | many | TRBV2 | TRBD1 | TRBJ2-7
CAISETPGYGYTF | TGTGCCATCAGTGAAACCCCAGGCTATGGCTACACCTTC | - | TRBV10-3 | - | TRBJ1-2
CASRPGTSEEGTQYF | TGTGCCAGCAGGCCCGGGACTAGCGAGGAGGGGACGCAGTATTTT | - | TRBV6-5 | TRBD2 | TRBJ2-3
CASSRRTGGQETQYF | TGTGCCAGCAGTCGAAGAACAGGGGGCCAAGAGACCCAGTACTTC | - | TRBV6-2/TRBV6-3 | TRBD1 | TRBJ2-5
CASTGGENQPQHF | TGTGCCAGCACCGGAGGGGAAAATCAGCCCCAGCATTTT | - | TRBV6-5 | - | TRBJ1-5
CATSGPTGGLNTEAFF | TGTGCCACCAGTGGGCCTACGGGTGGCTTGAACACTGAAGCTTTCTTT | - | TRBV24-1 | - | TRBJ1-1
CASSVAGGLGYGYTF | TGTGCCAGCAGCGTAGCGGGGGGCCTGGGCTATGGCTACACCTTC | - | TRBV9 | - | TRBJ1-2
CASTEWTGEPPGELFF | TGTGCCAGCACTGAATGGACAGGGGAACCACCCGGGGAGCTGTTTTTT | - | TRBV5-6 | TRBD1 | TRBJ2-2
CASSLPTAQGAWGYTF | TGTGCCAGCAGCTTACCAACAGCACAGGGGGCTTGGGGCTACACCTTC | - | TRBV7-9 | TRBD1 | TRBJ1-2
CASSIRQGRGELFF | TGTGCCAGTAGTATTCGACAGGGTCGGGGGGAGCTGTTTTTT | - | TRBV19 | TRBD1 | TRBJ2-2
CASSAGQNTEAFF | TGTGCCAGCAGTGCCGGACAGAACACTGAAGCTTTCTTT | - | TRBV6-4 | - | TRBJ1-1
CASSEWGDQPQHF | TGTGCCAGCAGCGAATGGGGGGATCAGCCCCAGCATTTT | - | TRBV5-6 | - | TRBJ1-5
CASSRQGPHWAFF | TGTGCCAGCAGTCGACAGGGGCCGCATTGGGCTTTCTTT | - | TRBV6-2/TRBV6-3 | TRBD1 | TRBJ1-1
CASSYSSGGDTQYF | TGTGCCAGCAGTTACTCGAGTGGGGGGGATACGCAGTATTTT | once | TRBV6-6 | - | TRBJ2-3
CASSLTTGGTSYGYTF | TGTGCCAGCAGCTTGACGACAGGGGGGACCAGCTATGGCTACACCTTC | - | TRBV7-8 | TRBD1 | TRBJ1-2
CASSLFLGLAGGNRETQYF | TGTGCCAGCAGCTTATTCCTTGGACTAGCGGGAGGGAATCGAGAGACCCAGTACTTC | few | TRBV7-9 | TRBD2 | TRBJ2-5
CASSRGSQGASEQYF | TGTGCCAGTAGTAGAGGGTCACAGGGGGCCAGCGAGCAGTACTTC | - | TRBV19 | TRBD1 | TRBJ2-7
CSVGRGSSTDTQYF | TGCAGCGTTGGTCGGGGGTCGAGCACAGATACGCAGTATTTT | - | TRBV29-1 | - | TRBJ2-3
CASSPRADYNEQFF | TGCGCCAGCAGCCCGAGAGCGGACTACAATGAGCAGTTCTTC | once | TRBV5-1 | - | TRBJ2-1